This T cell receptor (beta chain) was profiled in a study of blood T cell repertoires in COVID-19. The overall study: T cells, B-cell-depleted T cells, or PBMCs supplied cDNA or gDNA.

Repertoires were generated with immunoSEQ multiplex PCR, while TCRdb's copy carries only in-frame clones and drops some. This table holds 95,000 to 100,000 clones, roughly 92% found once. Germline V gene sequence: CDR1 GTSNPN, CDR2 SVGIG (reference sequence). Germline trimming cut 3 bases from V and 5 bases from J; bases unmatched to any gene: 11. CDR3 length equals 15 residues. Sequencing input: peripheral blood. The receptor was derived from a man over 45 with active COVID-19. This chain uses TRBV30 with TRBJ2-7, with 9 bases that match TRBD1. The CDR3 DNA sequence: TGTGCCTGGAGGGGAAAAGGGACAGGGTCCCACGAGCAGTACTTC. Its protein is CAWRGKGTGSHEQYF.